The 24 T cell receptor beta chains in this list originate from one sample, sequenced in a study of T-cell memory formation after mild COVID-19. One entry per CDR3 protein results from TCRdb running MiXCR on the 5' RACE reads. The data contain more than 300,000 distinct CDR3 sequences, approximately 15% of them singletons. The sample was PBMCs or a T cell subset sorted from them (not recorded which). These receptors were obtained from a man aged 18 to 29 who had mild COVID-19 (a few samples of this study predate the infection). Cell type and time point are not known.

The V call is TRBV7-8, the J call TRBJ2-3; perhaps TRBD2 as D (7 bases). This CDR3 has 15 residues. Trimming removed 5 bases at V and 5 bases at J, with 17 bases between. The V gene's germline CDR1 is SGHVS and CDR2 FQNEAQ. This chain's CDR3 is CASSPSGGPGDTQYF. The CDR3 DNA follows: TGTGCCAGCAGCCCATCCGGGGGGCCTGGAGATACGCAGTATTTT.

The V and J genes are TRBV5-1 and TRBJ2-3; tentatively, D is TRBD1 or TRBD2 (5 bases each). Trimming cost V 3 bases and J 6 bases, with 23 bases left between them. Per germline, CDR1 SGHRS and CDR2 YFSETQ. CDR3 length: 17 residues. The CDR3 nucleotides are TGCGCCAGCAGCTCTCCGGGGCTAGAGCCTAGACCCGATACGCAGTATTTT. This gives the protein CASSSPGLEPRPDTQYF.

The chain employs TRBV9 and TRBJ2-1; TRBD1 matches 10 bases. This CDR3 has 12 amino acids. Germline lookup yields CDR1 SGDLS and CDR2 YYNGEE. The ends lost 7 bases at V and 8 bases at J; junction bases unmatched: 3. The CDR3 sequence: CASGQGVYEQFF. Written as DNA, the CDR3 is TGTGCCAGCGGACAGGGGGTTTATGAGCAGTTCTTC.

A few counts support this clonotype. CDR3 nucleotides: TGCAGTGCTCAGCGGACTAGCGGGGCCACAGATACGCAGTATTTT. Amino acids: CSAQRTSGATDTQYF. The genes are TRBV20-1 and TRBJ2-3; 12 bases match TRBD2. Per the germline V gene, CDR1 is DFQATT and CDR2 is SNEGSKA (reference sequence). The CDR3 contains 15 residues. With V trimmed by 5 bases and J by 2 bases, 5 bases remained unmatched.

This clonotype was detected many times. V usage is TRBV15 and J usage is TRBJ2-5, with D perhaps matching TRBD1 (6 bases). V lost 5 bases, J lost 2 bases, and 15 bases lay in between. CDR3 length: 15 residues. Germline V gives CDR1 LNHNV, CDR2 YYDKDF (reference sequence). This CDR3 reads CATSVDRRPQETQYF. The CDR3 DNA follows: TGTGCCACCAGCGTTGACAGGAGACCTCAAGAGACCCAGTACTTC. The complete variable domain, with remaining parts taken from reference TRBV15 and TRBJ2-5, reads DAMVIQNPRYQVTQFGKPVTLSCSQTLNHNVMYWYQQKSSQAPKLLFHYYDKDFNNEADTPDNFQSRRPNTSFCFLDIRSPGLGDTAMYLCATSVDRRPQETQYFGPGTRLLVL.

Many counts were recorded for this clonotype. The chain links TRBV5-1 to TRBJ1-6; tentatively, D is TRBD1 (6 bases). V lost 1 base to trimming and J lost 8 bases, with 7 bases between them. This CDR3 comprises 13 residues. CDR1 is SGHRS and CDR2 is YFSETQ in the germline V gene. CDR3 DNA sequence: TGCGCCAGCAGCTTGAGGGGGGATTCACCCCTCCACTTT. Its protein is CASSLRGDSPLHF.

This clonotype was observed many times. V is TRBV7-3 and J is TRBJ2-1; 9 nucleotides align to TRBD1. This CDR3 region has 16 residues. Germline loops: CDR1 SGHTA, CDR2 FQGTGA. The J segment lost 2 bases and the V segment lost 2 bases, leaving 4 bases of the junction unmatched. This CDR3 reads CASSLRDRVTYNEQFF. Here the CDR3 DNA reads TGTGCCAGCAGCTTACGGGACAGGGTAACCTACAATGAGCAGTTCTTC.

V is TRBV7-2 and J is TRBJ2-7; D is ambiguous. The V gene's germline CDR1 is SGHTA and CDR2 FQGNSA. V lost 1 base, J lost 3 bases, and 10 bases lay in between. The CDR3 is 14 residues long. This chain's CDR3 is CASSLVGQIYEQYF. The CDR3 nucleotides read TGTGCCAGCAGCTTAGTTGGTCAGATCTACGAGCAGTACTTC. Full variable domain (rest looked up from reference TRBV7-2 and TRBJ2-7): GAGVSQSPSNKVTEKGKDVELRCDPISGHTALYWYRQSLGQGLEFLIYFQGNSAPDKSGLPSDRFSAERTGGSVSTLTIQRTQQEDSAVYLCASSLVGQIYEQYFGPGTRLTVT.

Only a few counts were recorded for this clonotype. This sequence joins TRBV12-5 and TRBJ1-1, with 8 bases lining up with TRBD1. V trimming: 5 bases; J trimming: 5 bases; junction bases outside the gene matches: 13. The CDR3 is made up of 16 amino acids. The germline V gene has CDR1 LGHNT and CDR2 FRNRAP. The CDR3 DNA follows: TGTGCTAGTGGTCGACCCCAGGGGGCCCTGGGGACTGAAGCTTTCTTT. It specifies CASGRPQGALGTEAFF.

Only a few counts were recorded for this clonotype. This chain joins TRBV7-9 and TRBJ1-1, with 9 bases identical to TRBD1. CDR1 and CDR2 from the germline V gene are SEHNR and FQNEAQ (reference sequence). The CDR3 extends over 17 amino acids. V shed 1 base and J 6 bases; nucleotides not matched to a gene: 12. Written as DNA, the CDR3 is TGTGCCAGCAGCTTAGGGCAACGAGGACAGGGGAGGGCTGAAGCTTTCTTT. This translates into CASSLGQRGQGRAEAFF.

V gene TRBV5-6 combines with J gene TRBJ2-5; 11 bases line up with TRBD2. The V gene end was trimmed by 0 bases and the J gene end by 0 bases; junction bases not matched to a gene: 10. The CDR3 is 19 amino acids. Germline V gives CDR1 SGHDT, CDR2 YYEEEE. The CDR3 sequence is CASSLASTSGATYQETQYF. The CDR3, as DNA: TGTGCCAGCAGCTTGGCCTCGACTAGCGGGGCAACCTACCAAGAGACCCAGTACTTC.

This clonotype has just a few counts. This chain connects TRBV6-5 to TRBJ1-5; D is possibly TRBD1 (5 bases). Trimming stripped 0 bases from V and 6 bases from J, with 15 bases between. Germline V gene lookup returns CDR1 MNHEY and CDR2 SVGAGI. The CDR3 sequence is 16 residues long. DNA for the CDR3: TGTGCCAGCAGTTACTCCTCGCAGGGCGGAGGTCAGCCCCAGCATTTT. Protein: CASSYSSQGGGQPQHF.

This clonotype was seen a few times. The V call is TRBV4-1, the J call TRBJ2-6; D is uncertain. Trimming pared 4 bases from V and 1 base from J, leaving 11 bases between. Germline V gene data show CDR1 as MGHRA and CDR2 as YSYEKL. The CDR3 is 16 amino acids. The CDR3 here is CASSLPRASGANVLTF. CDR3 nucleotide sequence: TGCGCCAGCAGCCTCCCCCGGGCATCTGGGGCCAACGTCCTGACTTTC.

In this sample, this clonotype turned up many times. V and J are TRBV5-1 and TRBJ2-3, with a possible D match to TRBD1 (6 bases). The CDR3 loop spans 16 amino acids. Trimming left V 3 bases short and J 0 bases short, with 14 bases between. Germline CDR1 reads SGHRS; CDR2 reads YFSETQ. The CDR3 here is CASSSGHETSTDTQYF. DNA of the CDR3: TGCGCCAGCAGCTCGGGACACGAGACTAGCACAGATACGCAGTATTTT.

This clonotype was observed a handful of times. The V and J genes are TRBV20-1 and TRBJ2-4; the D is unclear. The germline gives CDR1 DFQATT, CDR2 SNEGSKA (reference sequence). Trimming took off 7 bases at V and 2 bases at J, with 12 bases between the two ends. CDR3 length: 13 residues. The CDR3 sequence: CSVIVITKNIQYF. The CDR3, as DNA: TGCAGTGTTATCGTTATAACCAAAAACATTCAGTACTTC.

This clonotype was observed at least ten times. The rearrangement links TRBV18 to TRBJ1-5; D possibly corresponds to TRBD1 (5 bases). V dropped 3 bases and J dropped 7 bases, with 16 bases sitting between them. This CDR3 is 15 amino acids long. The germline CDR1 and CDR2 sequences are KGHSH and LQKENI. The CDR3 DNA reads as TGTGCCAGCTCACCCCGTCCAGTCGAGGGGCAGCCCCAGCATTTT. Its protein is CASSPRPVEGQPQHF.

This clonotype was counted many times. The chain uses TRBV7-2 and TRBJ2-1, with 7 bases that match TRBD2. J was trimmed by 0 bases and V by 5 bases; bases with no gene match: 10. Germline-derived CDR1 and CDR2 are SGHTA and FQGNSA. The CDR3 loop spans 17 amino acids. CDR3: CASSNELATSSYNEQFF. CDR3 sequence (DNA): TGTGCCAGCAGCAATGAACTAGCGACAAGCTCCTACAATGAGCAGTTCTTC.

The CDR3 nucleotides read TGTGCCAGCACCACCTCCCTTGGTTCTGGCGAAAAACTGTTTTTT. Translating it yields CASTTSLGSGEKLFF. The chain couples TRBV12-3 or TRBV12-4 to TRBJ1-4; D call uncertain. This CDR3 has 15 amino acids. V lost 7 bases, J lost 8 bases, and 20 bases lay in between.

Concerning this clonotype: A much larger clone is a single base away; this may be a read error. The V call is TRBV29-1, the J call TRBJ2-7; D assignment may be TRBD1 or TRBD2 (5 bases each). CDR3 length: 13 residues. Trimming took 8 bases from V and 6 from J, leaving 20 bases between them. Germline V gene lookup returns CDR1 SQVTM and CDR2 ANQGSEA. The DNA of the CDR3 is TGCAGCACCTCCTGGGGGTGCGAAGGCGAGCAGTACTTC. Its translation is CSTSWGCEGEQYF.

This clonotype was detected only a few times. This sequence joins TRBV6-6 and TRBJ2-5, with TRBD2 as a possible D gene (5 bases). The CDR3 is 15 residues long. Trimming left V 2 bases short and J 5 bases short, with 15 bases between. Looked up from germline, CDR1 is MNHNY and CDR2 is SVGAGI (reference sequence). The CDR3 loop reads CASSYPGLTKETQYF. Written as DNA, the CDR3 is TGTGCCAGCAGTTACCCCGGCCTGACTAAGGAGACCCAGTACTTC.

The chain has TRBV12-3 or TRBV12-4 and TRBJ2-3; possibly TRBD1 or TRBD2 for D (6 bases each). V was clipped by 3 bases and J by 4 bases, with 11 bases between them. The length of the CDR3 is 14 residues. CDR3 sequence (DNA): TGTGCCAGCAGTTTCTCGGGGGCAGCAGATACGCAGTATTTT. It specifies CASSFSGAADTQYF.

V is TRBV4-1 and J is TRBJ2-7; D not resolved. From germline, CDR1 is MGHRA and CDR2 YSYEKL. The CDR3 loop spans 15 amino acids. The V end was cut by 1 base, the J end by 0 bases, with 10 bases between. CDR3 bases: TGCGCCAGCAGCCAAGGACCAGGCCGCTCCTACGAGCAGTACGTC. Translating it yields CASSQGPGRSYEQYV.

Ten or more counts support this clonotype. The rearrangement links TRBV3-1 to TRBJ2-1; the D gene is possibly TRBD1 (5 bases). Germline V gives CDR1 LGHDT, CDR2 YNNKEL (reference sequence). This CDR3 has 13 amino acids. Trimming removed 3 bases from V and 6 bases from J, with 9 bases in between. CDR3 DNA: TGTGCCAGCAGCCAGTATCAGGGCAATGAGCAGTTCTTC. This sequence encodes CASSQYQGNEQFF.

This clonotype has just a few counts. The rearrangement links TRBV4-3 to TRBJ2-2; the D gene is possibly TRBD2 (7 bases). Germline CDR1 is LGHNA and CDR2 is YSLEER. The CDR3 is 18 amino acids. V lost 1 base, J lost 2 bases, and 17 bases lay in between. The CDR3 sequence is CASSQAGGGGLNTGELFF. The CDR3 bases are TGCGCCAGCAGCCAAGCGGGGGGCGGAGGACTTAACACCGGGGAGCTGTTTTTT.